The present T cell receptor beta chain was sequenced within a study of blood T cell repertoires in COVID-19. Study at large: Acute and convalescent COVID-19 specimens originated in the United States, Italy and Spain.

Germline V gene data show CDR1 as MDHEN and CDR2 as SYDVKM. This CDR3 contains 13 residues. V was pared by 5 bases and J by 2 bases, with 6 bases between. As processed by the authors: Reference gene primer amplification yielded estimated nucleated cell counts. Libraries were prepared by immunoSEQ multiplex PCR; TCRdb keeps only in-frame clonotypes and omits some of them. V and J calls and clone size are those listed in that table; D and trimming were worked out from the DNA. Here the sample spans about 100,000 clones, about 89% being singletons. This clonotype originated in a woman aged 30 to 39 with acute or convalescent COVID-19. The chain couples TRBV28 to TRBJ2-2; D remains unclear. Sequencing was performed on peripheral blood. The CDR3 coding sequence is TGTGCCAGCAGTGGGCGCAACACCGGGGAGCTGTTTTTT. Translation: CASSGRNTGELFF.